The clone carrying this T cell receptor beta chain was detected once. Antigen: not known. Time point specified: week 35, safety follow-up. With topical imiquimod, each dose of the vaccine consisted of 300 ug of mutant IDH1 20-mer peptide. Measured with immunoSEQ multiplex PCR; TCRdb has only the in-frame clones, and not every one. Of tens of thousands of clones in the sample, around four fifths were seen once. This record belongs to a study of a mutant IDH1 vaccine in newly diagnosed glioma. The germline CDR1 and CDR2 sequences are KGHSH and LQKENI. The CDR3 runs 13 residues. V gave up 3 bases and J gave up 4 bases, with 10 bases separating them. Findings of the study overall: Pseudoprogression showed no apparent link to changes in top peripheral T cell clonotypes.

This sequence was found in a man aged 30 to 39 with glioma. V is TRBV18 and J is TRBJ2-7, with D possibly matching TRBD1 (6 bases). The sequencing here drew on PBMCs, taken from a glioma patient whose treatment included an IDH1 peptide vaccine. The CDR3 region is CASSPGHHYEQYF. In DNA, the CDR3 is TGTGCCAGCTCACCGGGACACCATTACGAGCAGTACTTC.